This paragraph reports one TCR beta chain. PCR involved 60 Vbeta and 13 Jbeta primers. Produced via immunoSEQ multiplex PCR; TCRdb's table is partial and in-frame only. Of 160,000 or so clones listed, 75% were seen once; the top ten hold less than 3%. These data are taken from a study of cytomegalovirus exposure and HLA in healthy donors. This CDR3 is built from 13 residues. Germline assignment: CDR1 LNHDA and CDR2 SQIVND (reference sequence). Trimming pared 7 bases from V and 4 bases from J, leaving 11 bases between. The gene calls are TRBV19 and TRBJ2-4; D is unclear. The sequenced sample was PBMCs. The TCR was taken from a female donor in good health and CMV-seronegative. The chain's CDR3 is CASTPPGKNIQYF. As DNA, the CDR3 is TGTGCCAGTACCCCGCCGGGTAAAAACATTCAGTACTTC. Combining the CDR3 with reference TRBV19 and TRBJ2-4 gives the whole variable domain DGGITQSPKYLFRKEGQNVTLSCEQNLNHDAMYWYRQDPGQGLRLIYYSQIVNDFQKGDIAEGYSVSREKKESFPLTVTSAQKNPTAFYLCASTPPGKNIQYFGAGTRLSVL.